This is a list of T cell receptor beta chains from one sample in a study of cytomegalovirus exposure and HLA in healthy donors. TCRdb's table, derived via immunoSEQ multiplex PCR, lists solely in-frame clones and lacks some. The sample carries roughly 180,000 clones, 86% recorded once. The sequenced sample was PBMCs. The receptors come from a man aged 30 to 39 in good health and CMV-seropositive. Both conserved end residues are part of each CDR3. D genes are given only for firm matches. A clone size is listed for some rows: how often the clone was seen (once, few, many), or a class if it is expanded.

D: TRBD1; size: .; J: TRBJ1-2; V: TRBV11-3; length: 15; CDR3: CASSLDSPPGGGYTF; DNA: TGTGCCAGCAGCTTAGATTCCCCCCCAGGGGGCGGCTACACCTTC
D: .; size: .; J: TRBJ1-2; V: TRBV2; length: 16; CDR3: CASTEKTGLLGYGYTF; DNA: TGTGCCAGCACCGAAAAGACGGGCCTTTTGGGCTATGGCTACACCTTC
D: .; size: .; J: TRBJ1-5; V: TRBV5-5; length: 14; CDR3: CASSLWGEGQPQHF; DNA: TGTGCCAGCAGCTTGTGGGGAGAAGGTCAGCCCCAGCATTTT
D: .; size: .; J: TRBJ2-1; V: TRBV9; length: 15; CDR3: CASSVAVNPFNEQFF; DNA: TGTGCCAGCAGCGTAGCAGTGAACCCCTTCAATGAGCAGTTCTTC
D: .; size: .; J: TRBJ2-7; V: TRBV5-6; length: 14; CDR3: CASSLGQHPYEQYF; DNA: TGTGCCAGCAGCTTGGGGCAGCATCCCTACGAGCAGTACTTC
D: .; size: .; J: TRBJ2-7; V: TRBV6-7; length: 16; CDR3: CASSYISAGPGYEQYF; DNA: TGTGCCAGCAGTTATATTTCTGCAGGTCCGGGCTACGAGCAGTACTTC
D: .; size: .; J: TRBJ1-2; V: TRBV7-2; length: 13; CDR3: CASSSLRGAGYTF; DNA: TGTGCCAGCAGCTCACTGAGGGGGGCTGGCTACACCTTC
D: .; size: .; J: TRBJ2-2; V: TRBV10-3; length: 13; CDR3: CAISEEVTGELFF; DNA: TGTGCCATCAGTGAAGAGGTAACCGGGGAGCTGTTTTTT
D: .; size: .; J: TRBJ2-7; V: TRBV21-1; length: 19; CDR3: CASSKRHFASLRETYEQYF; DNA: TGTGCCAGCAGCAAAAGGCACTTCGCCAGCCTGAGGGAGACCTACGAGCAGTACTTC
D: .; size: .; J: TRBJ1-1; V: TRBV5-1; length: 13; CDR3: CASSLVQGLEAFF; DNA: TGCGCCAGCAGCTTGGTACAAGGGCTGGAAGCTTTCTTT
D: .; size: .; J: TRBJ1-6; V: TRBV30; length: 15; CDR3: CAWSGNVFLNSPLHF; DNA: TGTGCCTGGAGTGGGAACGTCTTCCTCAATTCACCCCTCCACTTT
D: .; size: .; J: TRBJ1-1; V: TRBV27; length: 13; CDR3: CASSFPGGRDAFF; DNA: TGTGCCAGCAGTTTCCCCGGGGGGCGCGACGCTTTCTTT
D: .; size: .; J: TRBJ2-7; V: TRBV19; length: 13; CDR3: CASIGSEGYEQYF; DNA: TGTGCCAGTATAGGTAGCGAGGGATACGAGCAGTACTTC
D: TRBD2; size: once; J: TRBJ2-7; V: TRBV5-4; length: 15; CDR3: CASSVGLAGGYEQYF; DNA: TGTGCCAGCAGCGTGGGACTAGCGGGGGGCTACGAGCAGTACTTC
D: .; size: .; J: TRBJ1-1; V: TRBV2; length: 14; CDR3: CASPRRDRGTEAFF; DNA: TGTGCCAGCCCGAGACGAGATAGGGGAACTGAAGCTTTCTTT
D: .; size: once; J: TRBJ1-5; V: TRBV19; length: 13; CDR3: CASSIPYNQPQHF; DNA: TGTGCCAGTAGTATTCCCTATAATCAGCCCCAGCATTTT
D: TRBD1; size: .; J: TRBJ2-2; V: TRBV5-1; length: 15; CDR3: CASSAGQGSTGELFF; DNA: TGCGCCAGCAGCGCGGGACAGGGGAGCACCGGGGAGCTGTTTTTT
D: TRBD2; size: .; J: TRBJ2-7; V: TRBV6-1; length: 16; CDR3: CASSEPFGGDSYEQYF; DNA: TGTGCCAGCAGTGAACCCTTCGGGGGGGACTCCTACGAGCAGTACTTC
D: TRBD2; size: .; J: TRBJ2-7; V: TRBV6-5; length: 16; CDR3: CASSYLAGGPPYEQYF; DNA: TGTGCCAGCAGTTACCTCGCGGGGGGGCCCCCCTACGAGCAGTACTTC
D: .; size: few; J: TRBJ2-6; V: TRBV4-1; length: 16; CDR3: CASSHPRQSGANVLTF; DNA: TGCGCCAGCAGCCACCCCAGACAGTCTGGGGCCAACGTCCTGACTTTC
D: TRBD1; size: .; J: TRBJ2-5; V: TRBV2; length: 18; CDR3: CASGGLRDRAGVQETQYF; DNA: TGTGCCAGTGGGGGTCTGAGGGACAGAGCTGGGGTTCAAGAGACCCAGTACTTC
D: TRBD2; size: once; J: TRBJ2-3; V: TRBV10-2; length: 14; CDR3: CASSESSGSAGQYF; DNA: TGCGCCAGCAGTGAGTCTAGCGGGAGCGCCGGGCAGTATTTT
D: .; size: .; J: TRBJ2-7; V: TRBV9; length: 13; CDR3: CASSLAPDYEQYF; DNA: TGTGCCAGCAGCCTCGCCCCAGACTACGAGCAGTACTTC
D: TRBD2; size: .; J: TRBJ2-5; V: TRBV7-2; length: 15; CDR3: CASSQQRGGQETQYF; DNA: TGTGCCAGCAGCCAGCAGCGGGGGGGGCAAGAGACCCAGTACTTC
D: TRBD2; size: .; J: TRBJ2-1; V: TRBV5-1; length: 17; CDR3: CASSLVYLAGGRNEQFF; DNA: TGCGCCAGCAGCTTGGTCTATCTAGCGGGAGGGCGGAATGAGCAGTTCTTC
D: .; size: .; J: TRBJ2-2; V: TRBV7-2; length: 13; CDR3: CASSLSGAGELFF; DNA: TGTGCCAGCAGCTTATCCGGGGCCGGGGAGCTGTTTTTT
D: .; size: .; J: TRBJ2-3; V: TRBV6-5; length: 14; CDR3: CATRIRGRGYTQYF; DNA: TGTGCCACCCGAATCCGCGGCCGGGGTTATACGCAGTATTTT
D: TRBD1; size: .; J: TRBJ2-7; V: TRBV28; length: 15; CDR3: CASSSSGTGGDEQYF; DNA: TGTGCCAGCAGCAGCTCCGGGACAGGGGGGGACGAGCAGTACTTC
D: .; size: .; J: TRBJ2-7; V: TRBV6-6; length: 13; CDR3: CASSGGGSYEQYF; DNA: TGTGCCAGCAGTGGGGGCGGCTCCTACGAGCAGTACTTC
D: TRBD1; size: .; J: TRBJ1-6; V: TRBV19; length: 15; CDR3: CASRGTGPYNSPLHF; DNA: TGTGCCAGTAGGGGGACAGGGCCCTATAATTCACCCCTCCACTTT
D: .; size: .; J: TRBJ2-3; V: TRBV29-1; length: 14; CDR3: CSVEGGPVTDTQYF; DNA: TGCAGCGTTGAGGGGGGGCCGGTCACAGATACGCAGTATTTT
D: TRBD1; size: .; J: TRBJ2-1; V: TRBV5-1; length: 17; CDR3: CASGFAQGESSYNEQFF; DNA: TGCGCCAGCGGATTCGCCCAGGGGGAAAGCTCCTACAATGAGCAGTTCTTC
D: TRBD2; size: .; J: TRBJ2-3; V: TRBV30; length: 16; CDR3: CAWSPGLAGGTDTQYF; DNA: TGTGCCTGGAGTCCGGGACTAGCGGGGGGCACAGATACGCAGTATTTT
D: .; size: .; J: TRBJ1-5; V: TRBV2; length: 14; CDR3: CASREALLNQPQHF; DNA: TGTGCCAGCAGAGAAGCACTGTTGAATCAGCCCCAGCATTTT
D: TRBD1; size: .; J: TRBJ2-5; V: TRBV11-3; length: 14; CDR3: CASSSGQGEETQYF; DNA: TGTGCCAGCAGCTCGGGACAGGGTGAAGAGACCCAGTACTTC
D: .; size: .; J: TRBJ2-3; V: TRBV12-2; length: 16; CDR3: CASRHPGQLSTDTQYF; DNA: TGTGCAAGTCGCCACCCGGGACAGTTGTCCACAGATACGCAGTATTTT
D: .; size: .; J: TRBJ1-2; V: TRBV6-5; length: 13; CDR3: CASTRRGEDGYTF; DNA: TGTGCCAGCACCCGGAGGGGGGAGGATGGCTACACCTTC
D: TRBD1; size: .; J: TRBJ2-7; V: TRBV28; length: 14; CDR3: CASRGTGETYEQYF; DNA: TGTGCCAGCAGAGGGACAGGGGAAACCTACGAGCAGTACTTC
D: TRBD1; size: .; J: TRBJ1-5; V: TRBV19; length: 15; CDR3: CASSIDREQGQPQHF; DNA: TGTGCCAGTAGTATCGACAGGGAGCAGGGTCAGCCCCAGCATTTT
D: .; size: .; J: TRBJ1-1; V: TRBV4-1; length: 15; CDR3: CASSQAGEGNTEAFF; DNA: TGCGCCAGCAGCCAAGCAGGGGAGGGGAACACTGAAGCTTTCTTT
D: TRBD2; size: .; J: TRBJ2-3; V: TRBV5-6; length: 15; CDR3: CASSAGLARTDTQYF; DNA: TGTGCCAGCAGCGCGGGACTAGCTCGAACAGATACGCAGTATTTT
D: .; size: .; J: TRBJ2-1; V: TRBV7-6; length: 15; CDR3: CASSLANVEMGEQFF; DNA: TGTGCCAGCAGCTTAGCAAACGTTGAGATGGGTGAGCAGTTCTTC
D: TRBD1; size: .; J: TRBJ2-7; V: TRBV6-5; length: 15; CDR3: CASSFLGTGTTEQYF; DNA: TGTGCCAGCAGTTTCCTTGGGACAGGGACTACCGAGCAGTACTTC
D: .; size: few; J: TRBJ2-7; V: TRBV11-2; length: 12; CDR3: CASSLVASEQYF; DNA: TGTGCCAGCAGCTTAGTAGCATCCGAGCAGTACTTC
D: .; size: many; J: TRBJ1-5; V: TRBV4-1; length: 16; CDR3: CASSQAGTRPNQPQHF; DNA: TGCGCCAGCAGCCAGGCCGGGACACGTCCCAATCAGCCCCAGCATTTT
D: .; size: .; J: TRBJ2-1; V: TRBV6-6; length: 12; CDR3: CASSQLYNEQFF; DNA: TGTGCCAGCAGCCAACTTTACAATGAGCAGTTCTTC
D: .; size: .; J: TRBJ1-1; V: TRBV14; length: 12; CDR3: CASSQGWGRAFF; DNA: TGTGCCAGCAGCCAAGGCTGGGGGAGGGCTTTCTTT
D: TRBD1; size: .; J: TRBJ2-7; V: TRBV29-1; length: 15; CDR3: CSVEGRTGSNYEQYF; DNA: TGCAGCGTTGAAGGGAGGACAGGGTCCAACTACGAGCAGTACTTC